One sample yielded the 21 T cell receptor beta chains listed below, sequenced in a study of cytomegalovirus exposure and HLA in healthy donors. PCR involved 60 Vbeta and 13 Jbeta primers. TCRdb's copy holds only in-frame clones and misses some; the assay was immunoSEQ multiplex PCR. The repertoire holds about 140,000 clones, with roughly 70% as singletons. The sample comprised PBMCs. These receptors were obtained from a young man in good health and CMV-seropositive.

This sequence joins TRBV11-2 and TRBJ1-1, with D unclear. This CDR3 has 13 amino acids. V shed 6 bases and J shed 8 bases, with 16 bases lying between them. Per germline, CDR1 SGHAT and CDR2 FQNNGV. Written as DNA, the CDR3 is TGTGCCAGCAGACCACAAATACAGACAGAAGCTTTCTTT. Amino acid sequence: CASRPQIQTEAFF. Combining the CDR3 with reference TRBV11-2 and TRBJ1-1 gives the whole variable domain EAGVAQSPRYKIIEKRQSVAFWCNPISGHATLYWYQQILGQGPKLLIQFQNNGVVDDSQLPKDRFSAERLKGVDSTLKIQPAKLEDSAVYLCASRPQIQTEAFFGQGTRLTVV.

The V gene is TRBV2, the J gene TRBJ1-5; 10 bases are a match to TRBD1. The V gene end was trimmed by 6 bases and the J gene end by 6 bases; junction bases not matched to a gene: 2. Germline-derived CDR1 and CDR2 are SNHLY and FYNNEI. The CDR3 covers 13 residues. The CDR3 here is CASRDRGGQPQHF. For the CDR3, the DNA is TGTGCCAGCAGGGACAGGGGGGGTCAGCCCCAGCATTTT.

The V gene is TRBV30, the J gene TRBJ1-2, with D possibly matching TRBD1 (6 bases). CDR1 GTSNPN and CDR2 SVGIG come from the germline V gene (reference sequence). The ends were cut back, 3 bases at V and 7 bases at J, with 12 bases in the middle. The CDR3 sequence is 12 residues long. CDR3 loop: CAWSRTVLGYTF. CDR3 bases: TGTGCCTGGAGCCGGACAGTTCTTGGCTACACCTTC.

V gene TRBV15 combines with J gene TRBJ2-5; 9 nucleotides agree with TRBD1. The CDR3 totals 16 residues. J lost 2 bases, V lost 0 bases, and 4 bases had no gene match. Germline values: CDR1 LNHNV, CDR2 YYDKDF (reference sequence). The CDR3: CATSRDRGTGQETQYF. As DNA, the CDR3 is TGTGCCACCAGCAGAGATAGGGGGACAGGGCAAGAGACCCAGTACTTC. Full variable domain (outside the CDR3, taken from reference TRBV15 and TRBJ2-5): DAMVIQNPRYQVTQFGKPVTLSCSQTLNHNVMYWYQQKSSQAPKLLFHYYDKDFNNEADTPDNFQSRRPNTSFCFLDIRSPGLGDTAMYLCATSRDRGTGQETQYFGPGTRLLVL.

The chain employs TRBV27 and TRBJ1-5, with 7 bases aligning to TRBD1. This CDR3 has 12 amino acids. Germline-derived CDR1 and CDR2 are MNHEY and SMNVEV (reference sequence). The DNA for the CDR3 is TGTGGGACAGGCGGAAGCAATCAGCCCCAGCATTTT. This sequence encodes CGTGGSNQPQHF.

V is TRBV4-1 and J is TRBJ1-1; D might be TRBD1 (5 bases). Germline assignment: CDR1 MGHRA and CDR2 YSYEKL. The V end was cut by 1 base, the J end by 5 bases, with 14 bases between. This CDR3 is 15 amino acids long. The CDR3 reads CASSQGGGRVTEAFF. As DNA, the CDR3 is TGCGCCAGCAGCCAAGGTGGTGGCAGGGTGACTGAAGCTTTCTTT.

In DNA, the CDR3 is TGTGCCAGCAGCCCACTCCGGACTAGCGGTGGCTACGAGCAGTACTTC. It codes for CASSPLRTSGGYEQYF. The chain combines TRBV7-9 with TRBJ2-7; 10 bases are a match to TRBD2. Germline lookup yields CDR1 SEHNR and CDR2 FQNEAQ (reference sequence). Germline trimming cut 5 bases from V and 3 bases from J; bases unmatched to any gene: 10. This CDR3 comprises 16 residues. Together with reference TRBV7-9 and TRBJ2-7, the CDR3 gives the full variable domain: DTGVSQNPRHKITKRGQNVTFRCDPISEHNRLYWYRQTLGQGPEFLTYFQNEAQLEKSRLLSDRFSAERPKGSFSTLEIQRTEQGDSAMYLCASSPLRTSGGYEQYFGPGTRLTVT.

This CDR3 reads CASSERRTGVVETQYF. CDR3 nucleotide sequence: TGTGCCAGCAGTGAAAGGAGGACAGGGGTAGTTGAGACCCAGTACTTC. The genes are TRBV6-1 and TRBJ2-5, with 9 bases matching TRBD1. Trimming removed 2 bases from V and 5 bases from J; junction bases left unmatched: 9. CDR3 length: 16 amino acids. In germline, CDR1 is MNHNS, CDR2 SASEGT.

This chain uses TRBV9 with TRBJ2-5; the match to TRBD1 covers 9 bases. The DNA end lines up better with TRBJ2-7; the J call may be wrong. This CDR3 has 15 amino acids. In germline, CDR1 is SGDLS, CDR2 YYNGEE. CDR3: CASSLQGQGIYEQYF. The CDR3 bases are TGTGCCAGCAGCCTTCAGGGACAGGGAATCTACGAGCAGTACTTC.

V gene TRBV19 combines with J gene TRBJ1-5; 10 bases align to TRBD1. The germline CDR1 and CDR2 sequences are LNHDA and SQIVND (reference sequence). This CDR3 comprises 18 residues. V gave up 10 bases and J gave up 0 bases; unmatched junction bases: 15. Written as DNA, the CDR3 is TGTGCCACCACCCAATGGGGGACAGGGGCGTATAGCAATCAGCCCCAGCATTTT. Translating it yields CATTQWGTGAYSNQPQHF.

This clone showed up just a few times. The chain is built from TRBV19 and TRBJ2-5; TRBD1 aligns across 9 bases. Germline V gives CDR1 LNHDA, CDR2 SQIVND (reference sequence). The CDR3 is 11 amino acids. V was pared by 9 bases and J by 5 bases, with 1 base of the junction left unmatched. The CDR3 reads CASGQGETQYF. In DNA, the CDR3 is TGTGCCAGCGGACAGGGGGAGACCCAGTACTTC.

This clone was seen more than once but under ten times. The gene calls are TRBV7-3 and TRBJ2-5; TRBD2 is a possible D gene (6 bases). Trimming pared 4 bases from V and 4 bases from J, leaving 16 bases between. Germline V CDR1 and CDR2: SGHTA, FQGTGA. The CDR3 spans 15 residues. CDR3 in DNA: TGTGCCAGCAGCTCGACGCCGGGACTCATAGAGACCCAGTACTTC. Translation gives CASSSTPGLIETQYF.

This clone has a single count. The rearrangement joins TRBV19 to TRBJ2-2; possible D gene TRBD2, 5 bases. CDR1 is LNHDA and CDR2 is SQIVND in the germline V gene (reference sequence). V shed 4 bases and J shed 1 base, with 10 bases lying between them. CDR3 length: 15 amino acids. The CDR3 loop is CASSKTAGNTGELFF. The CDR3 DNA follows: TGTGCCAGTAGTAAGACCGCGGGGAACACCGGGGAGCTGTTTTTT.

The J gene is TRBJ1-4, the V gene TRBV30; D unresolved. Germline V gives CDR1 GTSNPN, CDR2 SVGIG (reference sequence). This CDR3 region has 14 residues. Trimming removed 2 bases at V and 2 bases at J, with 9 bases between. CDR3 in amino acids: CAWSSASTNEKLFF. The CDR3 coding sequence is TGTGCCTGGAGTTCTGCTAGCACTAATGAAAAACTGTTTTTT.

CDR3 in amino acids: CASSSGEGGAYGYTF. The CDR3 bases are TGTGCCAGCAGCTCGGGCGAGGGGGGGGCGTATGGCTACACCTTC. V and J are TRBV7-9 and TRBJ1-2, with D possibly TRBD1 on 6 matching bases. Trimming shortened V by 4 bases and J by 5 bases, and 17 bases separated the two germline ends. This CDR3 is 15 amino acids long. Looked up from germline, CDR1 is SEHNR and CDR2 is FQNEAQ (reference sequence).

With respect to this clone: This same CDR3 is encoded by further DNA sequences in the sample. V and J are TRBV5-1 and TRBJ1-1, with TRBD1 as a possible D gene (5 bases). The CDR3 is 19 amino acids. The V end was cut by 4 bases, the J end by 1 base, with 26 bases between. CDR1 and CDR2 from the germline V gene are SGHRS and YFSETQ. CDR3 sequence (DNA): TGCGCCAGCAGCCCCCCGGTGGGGGACTTATTATCTTCGAACACTGAAGCTTTCTTT. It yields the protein CASSPPVGDLLSSNTEAFF.

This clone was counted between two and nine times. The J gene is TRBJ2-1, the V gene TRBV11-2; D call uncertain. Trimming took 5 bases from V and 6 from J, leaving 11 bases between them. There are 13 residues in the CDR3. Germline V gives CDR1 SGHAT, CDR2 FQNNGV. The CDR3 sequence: CASSPGRSNEQFF. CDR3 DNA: TGTGCCAGCAGCCCAGGTAGGTCCAATGAGCAGTTCTTC. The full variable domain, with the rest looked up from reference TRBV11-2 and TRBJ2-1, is EAGVAQSPRYKIIEKRQSVAFWCNPISGHATLYWYQQILGQGPKLLIQFQNNGVVDDSQLPKDRFSAERLKGVDSTLKIQPAKLEDSAVYLCASSPGRSNEQFFGPGTRLTVL.

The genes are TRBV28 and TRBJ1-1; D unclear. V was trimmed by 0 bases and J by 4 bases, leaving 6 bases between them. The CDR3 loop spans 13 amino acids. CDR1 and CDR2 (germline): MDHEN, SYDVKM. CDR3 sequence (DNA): TGTGCCAGCAGTTTATGGGGAGGCACTGAAGCTTTCTTT. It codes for CASSLWGGTEAFF.

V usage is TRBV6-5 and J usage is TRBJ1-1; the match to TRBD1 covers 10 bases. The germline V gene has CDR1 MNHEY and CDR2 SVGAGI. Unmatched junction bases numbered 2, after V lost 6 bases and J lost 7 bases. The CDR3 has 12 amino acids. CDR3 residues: CASRGQGSEAFF. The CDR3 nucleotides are TGTGCCAGCAGGGGACAGGGGAGTGAAGCTTTCTTT.

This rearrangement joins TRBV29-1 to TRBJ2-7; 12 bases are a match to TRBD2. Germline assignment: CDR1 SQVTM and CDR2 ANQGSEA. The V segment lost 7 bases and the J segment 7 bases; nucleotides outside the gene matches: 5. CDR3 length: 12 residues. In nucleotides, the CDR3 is TGCAGCGCTGGACTAGCGGGGTATGAGCAGTACTTC. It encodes CSAGLAGYEQYF.

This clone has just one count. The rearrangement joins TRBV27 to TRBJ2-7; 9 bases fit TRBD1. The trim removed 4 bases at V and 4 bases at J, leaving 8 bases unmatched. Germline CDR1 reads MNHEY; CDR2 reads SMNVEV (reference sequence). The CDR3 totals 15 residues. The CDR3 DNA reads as TGTGCCAGCAGTTCGTACGGGACAGGGTCTTACGAGCAGTACTTC. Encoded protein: CASSSYGTGSYEQYF.